This T cell receptor (beta chain) was recorded in a study of shared clonotypes between healthy human individuals. Overall study context: Aged 18 to 49, the donors were a couple of women and a few men.

The genomic DNA of each subset was split evenly across several immunoSEQ plates. Per sorted-subset replicate PCR, input was approximately 180 ng DNA, representing tens of thousands of T cell genomes. Only in-frame clones appear in the TCRdb table, and some are missing; sequencing was by immunoSEQ multiplex PCR. This table has about 680,000 clones, less than 85% appearing once. The V and J ends lost 4 bases and 0 bases respectively, with 11 bases between them. This CDR3 spans 15 amino acids. Looked up from germline, CDR1 is MNHEY and CDR2 is SVGAGI. This sequence originates from a woman in her twenties or thirties in good health. The sample consisted of memory CD4+ T cells sorted from blood. Subset: CD45RA-negative fraction. This chain links TRBV6-5 with TRBJ2-3; possible D gene TRBD1, 6 bases. CDR3 region: CASSLQGFSTDTQYF. In nucleotides, the CDR3 is TGTGCCAGCAGTTTACAGGGCTTTAGCACAGATACGCAGTATTTT.